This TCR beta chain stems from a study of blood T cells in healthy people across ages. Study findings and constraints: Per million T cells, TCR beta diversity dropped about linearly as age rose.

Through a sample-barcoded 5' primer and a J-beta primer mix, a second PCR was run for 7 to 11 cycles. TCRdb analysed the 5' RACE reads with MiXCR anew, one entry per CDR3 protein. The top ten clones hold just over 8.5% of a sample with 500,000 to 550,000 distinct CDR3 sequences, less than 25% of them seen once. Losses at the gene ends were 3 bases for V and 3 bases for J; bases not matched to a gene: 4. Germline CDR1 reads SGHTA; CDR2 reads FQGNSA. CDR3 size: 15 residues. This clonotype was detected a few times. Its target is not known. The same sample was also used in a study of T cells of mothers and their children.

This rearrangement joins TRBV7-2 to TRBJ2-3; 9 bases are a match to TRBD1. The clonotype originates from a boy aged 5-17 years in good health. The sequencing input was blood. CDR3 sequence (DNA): TGTGCCAGCAGCTTTTTCGGGACAGGGACAGATACGCAGTATTTT. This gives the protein CASSFFGTGTDTQYF.